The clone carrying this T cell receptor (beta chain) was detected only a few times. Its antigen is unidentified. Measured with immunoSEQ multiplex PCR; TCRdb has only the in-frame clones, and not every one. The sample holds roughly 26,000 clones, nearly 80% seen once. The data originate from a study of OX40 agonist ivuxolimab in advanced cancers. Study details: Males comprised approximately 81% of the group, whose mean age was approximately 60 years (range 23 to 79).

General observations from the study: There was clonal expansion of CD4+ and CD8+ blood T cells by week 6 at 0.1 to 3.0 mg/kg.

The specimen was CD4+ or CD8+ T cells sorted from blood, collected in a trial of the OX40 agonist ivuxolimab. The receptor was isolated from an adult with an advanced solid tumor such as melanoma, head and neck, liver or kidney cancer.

The CDR3 sequence is CASSSGTSYEQYF. The CDR3 coding sequence is TGTGCCAGCAGCTCAGGGACCTCCTACGAGCAGTACTTC. This chain joins TRBV27 and TRBJ2-7; D is perhaps TRBD1 or TRBD2 (5 bases each). The CDR3 sequence is 13 residues long. Trimming stripped 6 bases from V and 0 bases from J, with 9 bases between. Looked up from germline, CDR1 is MNHEY and CDR2 is SMNVEV (reference sequence).